One and the same sample provided the 31 T cell receptor beta chains below, sequenced in a study of metastatic and nonmetastatic thyroid tumors. The entire patient cohort was treatment-naive prior to thyroid surgery. TCRdb used MiXCR to call clones anew from the PCR reads. The table lists some 40,000 clones, roughly a sixth of them singletons, with 3.8% in the top ten. The sample consisted of blood. The receptors shown here come from a female donor with papillary thyroid cancer or a benign thyroid nodule (not recorded which). Some clones in this sample may be carry-over from other donors' samples.

A few counts support this clone. The rearrangement uses TRBV4-2 and TRBJ2-6; the match to TRBD2 covers 14 bases. The germline CDR1 and CDR2 sequences are LGHNA and YNFKEQ. This CDR3 has 21 amino acids. V gave up 4 bases and J gave up 0 bases; unmatched junction bases: 11. Here the CDR3 reads CASSPLPGLAGVLSGANVLTF. The CDR3 DNA reads as TGTGCCAGCAGCCCCCTTCCGGGACTAGCGGGAGTTCTCTCTGGGGCCAACGTCCTGACTTTC.

This clone was detected only a few times. This sequence joins TRBV10-2 and TRBJ2-7, with D unresolved. V was trimmed by 5 bases and J by 2 bases, leaving 7 bases between them. Germline lookup yields CDR1 WSHSY and CDR2 SAAADI. This CDR3 has 12 amino acids. As DNA, the CDR3 is TGCGCCAGCAGTTCTACACCCTACGAGCAGTACTTC. This codes for CASSSTPYEQYF.

This clone showed up just a few times. Germline and junction disagree at one end, which may indicate a read error. The V gene is TRBV6-1, the J gene TRBJ2-7; no clear D. The CDR3 is made up of 13 amino acids. The germline V gene encodes CDR1 MNHNS and CDR2 SASEGT. CDR3 protein: CASSEGVPYVQYF. The CDR3 nucleotides are TGTGCCAGCAGTGAAGGAGTGCCGTACGTGCAGTACTTC.

This clone was counted between two and nine times. This chain connects TRBV27 to TRBJ1-6; D is uncertain. V was cut by 4 bases and J by 10 bases, with 11 bases left in between. Per the germline V gene, CDR1 is MNHEY and CDR2 is SMNVEV (reference sequence). CDR3 length: 13 amino acids. CDR3 sequence reads: CASSYQGRSPLHF. CDR3 DNA: TGTGCCAGCAGTTACCAAGGGAGATCACCCCTCCACTTT.

This clone is a singleton in its sample. The junction departs from the called germline gene at one end, perhaps through a read error. The J gene is TRBJ2-3, the V gene TRBV5-1, with 10 bases matching TRBD2. CDR3 length: 16 amino acids. Germline V gene sequence: CDR1 SGHRS, CDR2 YFSETQ. CDR3 coding DNA: TGCGCCATCAGCTTGGCTAGCGGGAGTGGGTCAGATACGCAGTATTTT. Translating gives CAISLASGSGSDTQYF.

This clone came up many times. The chain uses TRBV28 and TRBJ2-5; the match to TRBD1 covers 7 bases. Germline values: CDR1 MDHEN, CDR2 SYDVKM. The V gene end was trimmed by 3 bases and the J gene end by 5 bases; junction bases not matched to a gene: 12. This CDR3 contains 16 residues. CDR3 sequence (DNA): TGTGCCAGCAGTTTGGGTACTAACAGGGGCAGTGAGACCCAGTACTTC. Residues: CASSLGTNRGSETQYF.

This clone was detected ten times or more. This chain uses TRBV20-1 with TRBJ2-7; TRBD2 matches at 14 bases. With 5 bases clipped from V and 3 bases from J, the junction kept 6 bases outside the gene matches. Germline V lookup: CDR1 DFQATT, CDR2 SNEGSKA (reference sequence). This CDR3 is built from 15 residues. Here the CDR3 reads CSAHGTSGSLYEQYF. Here the CDR3 DNA reads TGCAGTGCTCATGGGACTAGCGGGAGTCTCTACGAGCAGTACTTC.

The chain has TRBV20-1 and TRBJ2-1; D is perhaps TRBD1 (6 bases). CDR3 length: 14 residues. Germline lookup yields CDR1 DFQATT and CDR2 SNEGSKA (reference sequence). V lost 6 bases to trimming and J lost 8 bases, with 20 bases between them. The CDR3 DNA reads TGCAGTGCCCCGAACAGGGTAGGGGTCTATGAGCAGTTCTTC. This codes for CSAPNRVGVYEQFF.

Comments on this clone: A junction end diverges from the germline sequence, so it may reflect a read error. V gene TRBV9 combines with J gene TRBJ2-7; D unresolved. The V gene's germline CDR1 is SGDLS and CDR2 YYNGEE. The CDR3 sequence is 15 residues long. As DNA, the CDR3 is TGTGCCAGCAGCCCCAGCGTGCCACTCTCCTACGATCAGTACTTC. The encoded protein is CASSPSVPLSYDQYF.

About this clone: At one boundary the junction diverges from the germline segment, which might be a read error. This chain links TRBV20-1 with TRBJ2-7, with a tentative D call TRBD1 (6 bases). CDR3 size: 15 residues. Germline loops: CDR1 DFQATT, CDR2 SNEGSKA (reference sequence). CDR3 sequence: CSARDVGTYPYEQYF. Here the CDR3 DNA reads TGTAGTGCTAGAGATGTCGGGACATATCCCTACGAGCAGTACTTC.

This clone was seen a few times. This sequence joins TRBV30 and TRBJ2-7, with 7 bases that match TRBD1. Germline V gene sequence: CDR1 GTSNPN, CDR2 SVGIG (reference sequence). The CDR3 has 12 residues. Trimming cost V 4 bases and J 11 bases; bases outside gene matches: 11. The CDR3 spells CAWNSRGLREYF. Written as DNA, the CDR3 is TGTGCCTGGAACTCAAGGGGGCTGAGGGAGTACTTC.

This clone was detected ten times or more. The chain links TRBV27 to TRBJ2-1; 8 nucleotides line up with TRBD2. Germline lookup yields CDR1 MNHEY and CDR2 SMNVEV (reference sequence). The CDR3 sequence is 13 residues long. V lost 6 bases to trimming and J lost 10 bases; unmatched junction nucleotides: 8. The CDR3 DNA reads TGTGCCAGCAGACAACGAGCGGGGGACGAGCAGTTCTTC. It codes for CASRQRAGDEQFF.

This clone was seen ten or more times. The V and J genes are TRBV9 and TRBJ2-6; 7 nucleotides align to TRBD1. Germline V gene lookup returns CDR1 SGDLS and CDR2 YYNGEE. The CDR3 length is 20 residues. The junction had 13 bases not matched to a gene; V was cut back by 1 base and J by 0 bases. CDR3 in DNA: TGTGCCAGCAGCGTAACACGATCTGGACAGGTAGTCTCTGGGGCCAACGTCCTGACTTTC. Translation: CASSVTRSGQVVSGANVLTF.

The chain recombines TRBV2 with TRBJ1-3, with TRBD1 as a possible D gene (6 bases). V dropped 6 bases and J dropped 8 bases, with 17 bases sitting between them. Per germline, CDR1 SNHLY and CDR2 FYNNEI. CDR3 length equals 14 residues. The DNA for the CDR3 is TGTGCCAGCAGCGAACTAGTGGGGGCCCACACCATATATTTT. Encoded protein: CASSELVGAHTIYF.

This clone was picked up many times. The chain links TRBV28 to TRBJ2-7; D is uncertain. The CDR3 has 12 amino acids. V was trimmed by 0 bases and J by 6 bases, leaving 6 bases between them. CDR1 and CDR2 (germline): MDHEN, SYDVKM. The CDR3 sequence: CASSLWGGEQYF. The CDR3 DNA reads TGTGCCAGCAGTTTATGGGGTGGCGAGCAGTACTTC.

At least ten counts were recorded for this clone. The chain has TRBV2 and TRBJ1-2; 9 positions agree with TRBD1. The CDR3 is 17 amino acids. CDR1 SNHLY and CDR2 FYNNEI come from the germline V gene. J lost 2 bases, V lost 1 base, and 8 bases had no gene match. The CDR3 DNA follows: TGTGCCAGCAGTGAAGTGCTCAGGGACAGGGTAAACTATGGCTACACCTTC. This sequence encodes CASSEVLRDRVNYGYTF.

Comments on this clone: This may come from a read error, since a much larger clone is one base off. This chain's CDR3 is CASSSGLALRDMDFEKLFF. The CDR3 DNA is TGTGCCAGCAGCTCAGGTCTGGCCCTCCGGGACATGGACTTTGAAAAACTGTTTTTT. The genes are TRBV11-1 and TRBJ1-4; D perhaps matches TRBD1 (6 bases). CDR1 is SGHAT, CDR2 FQDESV, per germline (reference sequence). This CDR3 spans 19 amino acids. V was clipped by 4 bases and J by 7 bases, with 28 bases between them.

In this sample, this clone turned up many times. The chain carries TRBV20-1 and TRBJ1-5; 8 bases align to TRBD1. V shed 5 bases, J shed 2 bases, and the junction held 11 bases outside the gene matches. The CDR3 spans 16 residues. Germline CDR1 and CDR2: DFQATT and SNEGSKA (reference sequence). Written as DNA, the CDR3 is TGCAGTGCTGTGCCTCACAGGGGGGAGGGCAATCAGCCCCAGCATTTT. Its protein product is CSAVPHRGEGNQPQHF.

This clone was observed many times. The V call is TRBV20-1, the J call TRBJ2-2, with 7 bases matching TRBD2. The CDR3 has 15 residues. V gave up 4 bases and J gave up 7 bases; unmatched junction bases: 12. Germline CDR1 DFQATT, CDR2 SNEGSKA (reference sequence). The CDR3 DNA sequence: TGCAGTGCTATGAGCGGGAATTATGGAGGCGGGGAGCTGTTTTTT. Protein sequence: CSAMSGNYGGGELFF.

This clone was recorded many times. The J gene is TRBJ2-1, the V gene TRBV28; TRBD2 matches at 11 bases. The CDR3 has 15 amino acids. CDR1 and CDR2 (germline): MDHEN, SYDVKM. The J segment lost 4 bases and the V segment lost 5 bases, leaving 4 bases of the junction unmatched. CDR3: CASSRRLAGYNEQFF. CDR3 in DNA: TGTGCCAGCAGTCGACGACTAGCGGGATACAATGAGCAGTTCTTC.

This clone has at least ten counts. The chain employs TRBV7-2 and TRBJ1-2, with 7 bases fitting TRBD1. The J segment lost 4 bases and the V segment lost 1 base, leaving 6 bases of the junction unmatched. The length of the CDR3 is 15 residues. Per germline, CDR1 SGHTA and CDR2 FQGNSA. The CDR3 DNA reads TGTGCCAGCAGCTTAGTTACAGGGGAAAGCTATGGCTACACCTTC. This encodes CASSLVTGESYGYTF.

There are many counts of this clone. The chain has TRBV6-1 and TRBJ2-5; TRBD1 is a possible D gene (6 bases). This CDR3 comprises 14 residues. CDR1 and CDR2 from the germline V gene are MNHNS and SASEGT. With 6 bases removed from V and 2 bases from J, the gap between germline ends came to 13 bases. The CDR3 protein is CASSPPGQQETQYF. CDR3 bases: TGTGCCAGCAGCCCCCCGGGACAACAAGAGACCCAGTACTTC.

The gene calls are TRBV20-1 and TRBJ2-5; 8 nucleotides align to TRBD2. CDR1 DFQATT and CDR2 SNEGSKA come from the germline V gene (reference sequence). V shed 3 bases, J shed 2 bases, and the junction held 5 bases outside the gene matches. This CDR3 has 14 amino acids. The CDR3 region has the DNA TGCAGTGCTAGTACGGGAGGGGATCAAGAGACCCAGTACTTC. This translates into CSASTGGDQETQYF.

This clone showed up many times. V and J are TRBV7-9 and TRBJ1-5; TRBD1 matches at 7 bases. Germline trimming cut 1 base from V and 2 bases from J; bases unmatched to any gene: 2. The CDR3 is 15 residues long. CDR1 and CDR2 from the germline V gene are SEHNR and FQNEAQ (reference sequence). DNA of the CDR3: TGTGCCAGCAGCTTAGGGACAGGCGGCAATCAGCCCCAGCATTTT. This gives the protein CASSLGTGGNQPQHF.

The sample holds many counts of this clone. The rearrangement links TRBV9 to TRBJ1-6; the match to TRBD1 covers 8 bases. V lost 4 bases, J lost 10 bases, and 10 bases stayed unmatched. Germline V gene lookup returns CDR1 SGDLS and CDR2 YYNGEE. The CDR3 totals 15 residues. Written as DNA, the CDR3 is TGTGCCAGCAGCCCCGGGACAGGTTCATGGTCACCCCTCCACTTT. Protein: CASSPGTGSWSPLHF.

The chain is built from TRBV30 and TRBJ2-7; 14 positions agree with TRBD2. Trimming took 1 base from V and 7 from J; bases not matched to a gene: 6. Germline values: CDR1 GTSNPN, CDR2 SVGIG (reference sequence). The length of the CDR3 is 15 residues. CDR3: CAWSGPGTSGREQYF. Here the CDR3 DNA reads TGTGCCTGGAGTGGACCTGGGACTAGCGGGAGAGAGCAGTACTTC.

This clone appeared many times. The chain has TRBV30 and TRBJ1-5; no clear D gene. V was cut by 0 bases and J by 4 bases, with 13 bases left in between. The CDR3 consists of 15 residues. Germline CDR1 reads GTSNPN; CDR2 reads SVGIG (reference sequence). The CDR3 reads CAWSVMALGNQPQHF. The DNA of the CDR3 is TGTGCCTGGAGTGTAATGGCCCTTGGAAATCAGCCCCAGCATTTT. The variable domain in full, completed from reference TRBV30 and TRBJ1-5, reads SQTIHQWPATLVQPVGSPLSLECTVEGTSNPNLYWYRQAAGRGLQLLFYSVGIGQISSEVPQNLSASRPQDRQFILSSKKLLLSDSGFYLCAWSVMALGNQPQHFGDGTRLSIL.

This clone was seen ten or more times. The rearrangement joins TRBV10-2 to TRBJ1-1; D gene ambiguous. CDR3 length: 13 residues. Trimming cost V 2 bases and J 7 bases, with 11 bases left between them. The germline V gene encodes CDR1 WSHSY and CDR2 SAAADI. CDR3 residues: CASSETVHGEAFF. As DNA, the CDR3 is TGCGCCAGCAGTGAGACGGTACACGGTGAAGCTTTCTTT.

This clone was picked up many times. The rearrangement links TRBV20-1 to TRBJ2-7; 9 nucleotides line up with TRBD2. The CDR3 consists of 15 residues. Germline CDR1 DFQATT, CDR2 SNEGSKA (reference sequence). Trimming removed 6 bases from V and 3 bases from J; junction bases left unmatched: 12. CDR3 nucleotide sequence: TGCAGTGCACCCGACTCGCGGGGGGGAAACTACGAGCAGTACTTC. Translated: CSAPDSRGGNYEQYF.

The chain links TRBV3-1 to TRBJ2-3; 9 bases line up with TRBD2. This CDR3 has 16 residues. The germline V gene has CDR1 LGHDT and CDR2 YNNKEL (reference sequence). Trimming cost V 1 base and J 7 bases; bases outside gene matches: 9. CDR3 sequence: CASSQVRGGVSYTQYF. As DNA, the CDR3 is TGTGCCAGCAGCCAAGTTCGCGGGGGGGTCTCATATACGCAGTATTTT.

In its sample, this clone was seen many times. This chain uses TRBV5-1 with TRBJ1-2; D gene ambiguous. The CDR3 length is 12 residues. Germline V gives CDR1 SGHRS, CDR2 YFSETQ. V was cut by 0 bases and J by 6 bases, with 6 bases left in between. CDR3 DNA: TGCGCCAGCAGCTTGGCGACGGATGGCTACACCTTC. Translating it yields CASSLATDGYTF.